A selection of T cell receptor beta chains follows, all from one sample in a study of CD8 T cells in Susac syndrome. Each CDR3 protein is one row after TCRdb ran MiXCR on the immunoSEQ multiplex PCR reads. The repertoire holds roughly 88,000 distinct CDR3 sequences, 95% to 97% seen once, with 0.41% in the top ten. The sample was CD8+ T cells from PBMCs. Receptor source: a human donor with Susac syndrome. Both conserved end residues are part of each CDR3. A D gene is named only where the DNA matches it firmly.

V	J	D	length	DNA	CDR3
TRBV15	TRBJ2-6	TRBD1	20	TGTGCCACCAGCGGTGGGGGGACAGGCCGTATTATCTCTGGGGCCAACGTCCTGACTTTC	CATSGGGTGRIISGANVLTF
TRBV29-1	TRBJ2-7	TRBD2	15	TGCAGCGTCCAAGGACTAGCGGGAGATTCCTACGAGCAGTACTTC	CSVQGLAGDSYEQYF
TRBV28	TRBJ2-2	.	12	.	CASSALAGSCFF
TRBV7-9	TRBJ2-3	.	12	TGTGCCAGCAGCTTAGACAAGGATACGCAGTATTTT	CASSLDKDTQYF
TRBV19	TRBJ2-1	.	14	TGTGCCAGTAGGTTAGGTCCGTCCTACAATGAGCAGTTCTTC	CASRLGPSYNEQFF
TRBV20-1	TRBJ2-3	TRBD2	17	TGCAGTGCTAGAGCCCTGACTAGCCTATCTAGCACAGATACGCAGTATTTT	CSARALTSLSSTDTQYF
TRBV15	TRBJ2-1	.	14	TGTGCCACCAGCAGCGTGCCCTCCTACAATGAGCAGTTCTTC	CATSSVPSYNEQFF
TRBV29-1	TRBJ2-5	.	18	TGCAGCGTTGTCCCCTCAGGGGGGGGGCGCCGGTACCAAGAGACCCAGTACTTC	CSVVPSGGGRRYQETQYF
TRBV29-1	TRBJ2-3	.	13	TGCAGCGTTGAATTAGCAGGGGAAGATACGCAGTATTTT	CSVELAGEDTQYF
TRBV20-1	TRBJ1-1	.	14	TGCAGTGCTAGACCCAAGGGCAGTAACACTGAAGCTTTCTTT	CSARPKGSNTEAFF
TRBV11-2	TRBJ2-3	.	13	TGTGCCAGCAGCTTAGATCCCGGAAATACGCAGTATTTT	CASSLDPGNTQYF
TRBV27	TRBJ2-3	.	19	TGTGCCAGCAGTTTATCGATGCAGGGGGGGCTCTCTAGCACAGATACGCAGTATTTT	CASSLSMQGGLSSTDTQYF
TRBV4-2	TRBJ2-5	.	14	TGTGCCAGCAGCCAAGCGGCAGGGGAAAAGACCCAGTACTTC	CASSQAAGEKTQYF
TRBV5-4	TRBJ2-2	.	14	TGTGCCAGCGCCCCGGGGGATAACACCGGGGAGCTGTTTTTT	CASAPGDNTGELFF
TRBV27	TRBJ2-3	.	15	TGTGCCAGCAGTGCCCTAGGGGCCTTCACAGATACGCAGTATTTT	CASSALGAFTDTQYF
TRBV12-3/TRBV12-4	TRBJ2-7	.	12	TGTGCCAGCAGCCCGGGCGCAAGCGAGCAGTACTTC	CASSPGASEQYF